One and the same sample provided the 4 T cell receptor beta chains below, sequenced in a study of cytomegalovirus exposure and HLA in healthy donors. In the PCR, 60 Vbeta and 13 Jbeta primers were used. Some clones are missing from TCRdb's copy, which holds only in-frame ones; the method was immunoSEQ multiplex PCR. Among around 92,000 clones, around 84% were seen once, and the ten largest hold under 2.5%. The sample consisted of PBMCs. The receptors were sampled from a man between 18 and 29 years old in good health and CMV-seronegative.

The rearrangement links TRBV19 to TRBJ1-6; 8 bases are a match to TRBD1. With V trimmed by 3 bases and J by 7 bases, 8 bases remained unmatched. Germline V gives CDR1 LNHDA, CDR2 SQIVND (reference sequence). This CDR3 region has 16 residues. CDR3 region: CASSINRDRMNSPLHF. DNA of the CDR3: TGTGCCAGTAGTATTAACCGGGACAGGATGAATTCACCCCTCCACTTT.

The chain is built from TRBV29-1 and TRBJ2-7; 8 bases agree with TRBD1. CDR3 length: 12 residues. V was pared by 4 bases and J by 6 bases, with 5 bases of the junction left unmatched. The V gene's germline CDR1 is SQVTM and CDR2 ANQGSEA. The CDR3 sequence is CSVGTGLFEQYF. The CDR3 coding sequence is TGCAGCGTTGGGACAGGGTTATTCGAGCAGTACTTC.

For the CDR3, the DNA is TGTGCCAGTAGTAGGGGACAGTGGGGACAGCCCCAGCATTTT. Protein sequence: CASSRGQWGQPQHF. V usage is TRBV19 and J usage is TRBJ1-5; 7 bases are shared with TRBD1. After removal of 4 bases from V and 7 bases from J, the junction contained 7 bases not matched to a gene. CDR1 is LNHDA and CDR2 is SQIVND in the germline V gene (reference sequence). The CDR3 has 14 residues. Full variable domain (rest looked up from reference TRBV19 and TRBJ1-5): DGGITQSPKYLFRKEGQNVTLSCEQNLNHDAMYWYRQDPGQGLRLIYYSQIVNDFQKGDIAEGYSVSREKKESFPLTVTSAQKNPTAFYLCASSRGQWGQPQHFGDGTRLSIL.

The chain carries TRBV14 and TRBJ2-1; TRBD1 agrees at 7 bases. This CDR3 spans 13 amino acids. Germline CDR1 SGHDN, CDR2 FVKESK. With 3 bases clipped from V and 15 bases from J, the junction kept 11 bases outside the gene matches. CDR3 loop: CASSQPETGNMFF. CDR3 bases: TGTGCCAGCAGCCAGCCGGAGACAGGGAATATGTTCTTC.